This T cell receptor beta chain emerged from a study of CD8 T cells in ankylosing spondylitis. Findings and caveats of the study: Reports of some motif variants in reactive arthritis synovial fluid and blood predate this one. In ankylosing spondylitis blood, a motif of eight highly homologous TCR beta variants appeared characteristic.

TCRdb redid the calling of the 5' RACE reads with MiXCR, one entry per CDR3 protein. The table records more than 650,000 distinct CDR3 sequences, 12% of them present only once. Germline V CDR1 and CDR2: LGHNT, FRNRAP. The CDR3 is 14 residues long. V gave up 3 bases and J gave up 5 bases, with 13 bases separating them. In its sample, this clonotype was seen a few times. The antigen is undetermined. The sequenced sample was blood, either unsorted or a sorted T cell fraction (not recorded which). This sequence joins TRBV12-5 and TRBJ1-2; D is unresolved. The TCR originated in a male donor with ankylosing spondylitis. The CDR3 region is CASGFVGSRYGYTF. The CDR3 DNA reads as TGTGCTAGTGGTTTCGTTGGCTCACGGTATGGCTACACCTTC.